The 16 T cell receptor beta chains reported below all come from one sample, sequenced in a study of blood T cell repertoires in COVID-19. Data came from immunoSEQ multiplex PCR; TCRdb stores just in-frame clones and leaves some out. This table holds a few hundred thousand clones, around 80% found once. The specimen sequenced was peripheral blood. Receptor source: a woman older than 75 with active or convalescent COVID-19.

The chain combines TRBV7-2 with TRBJ2-1; tentatively, D is TRBD2 (5 bases). V dropped 2 bases and J dropped 6 bases, with 14 bases sitting between them. The CDR3 loop spans 15 amino acids. The germline V gene encodes CDR1 SGHTA and CDR2 FQGNSA. CDR3 amino acids: CASSLRSGAGNEQFF. The CDR3 DNA sequence: TGTGCCAGCAGCTTACGGTCGGGCGCGGGCAATGAGCAGTTCTTC.

The gene calls are TRBV18 and TRBJ2-3; 10 nucleotides align to TRBD2. This CDR3 is 15 amino acids long. Per the germline V gene, CDR1 is KGHSH and CDR2 is LQKENI. The ends lost 2 bases at V and 1 base at J; junction bases unmatched: 0. The chain's CDR3 is CASSPGLAGTDTQYF. The CDR3 nucleotides read TGTGCCAGCTCACCAGGACTAGCGGGCACAGATACGCAGTATTTT.

This chain connects TRBV29-1 to TRBJ1-1; D possibly corresponds to TRBD1 (5 bases). Germline assignment: CDR1 SQVTM and CDR2 ANQGSEA. The CDR3 is made up of 12 amino acids. Trimming pared 6 bases from V and 2 bases from J, leaving 10 bases between. CDR3 nucleotides: TGCAGCGTGGGGCCCAGCAACACTGAAGCTTTCTTT. It encodes CSVGPSNTEAFF.

This clone occurred once. The gene calls are TRBV6-6 and TRBJ1-2, with D possibly being TRBD1 (5 bases). The germline V gene encodes CDR1 MNHNY and CDR2 SVGAGI (reference sequence). Trimming removed 8 bases from V and 2 bases from J, with 6 bases in between. This CDR3 has 11 residues. The CDR3 reads CASQGNYGYTF. The CDR3 DNA sequence: TGTGCCAGCCAGGGCAACTATGGCTACACCTTC.

The gene calls are TRBV30 and TRBJ2-1; TRBD2 aligns across 7 bases. CDR1 is GTSNPN and CDR2 is SVGIG in the germline V gene (reference sequence). Germline trimming cut 0 bases from V and 8 bases from J; bases unmatched to any gene: 13. The CDR3 extends over 16 amino acids. CDR3 amino acids: CAWSVRASGARDEQFF. The CDR3 nucleotides read TGTGCCTGGAGTGTAAGGGCTAGCGGAGCCAGGGATGAGCAGTTCTTC.

The genes are TRBV5-1 and TRBJ2-4, with 9 bases identical to TRBD2. V lost 4 bases, J lost 2 bases, and 4 bases stayed unmatched. This CDR3 spans 15 amino acids. Germline CDR1 reads SGHRS; CDR2 reads YFSETQ. CDR3 nucleotides: TGCGCCAGCAGCCAACTAGCGGGTTCCAAAAACATTCAGTACTTC. It codes for CASSQLAGSKNIQYF. Full variable domain (outside the CDR3, taken from reference TRBV5-1 and TRBJ2-4): KAGVTQTPRYLIKTRGQQVTLSCSPISGHRSVSWYQQTPGQGLQFLFEYFSETQRNKGNFPGRFSGRQFSNSRSEMNVSTLELGDSALYLCASSQLAGSKNIQYFGAGTRLSVL.

This clone was counted a single time. The V gene is TRBV28, the J gene TRBJ2-3; D is perhaps TRBD1 (6 bases). Germline V gene lookup returns CDR1 MDHEN and CDR2 SYDVKM. The CDR3 length is 14 residues. V lost 9 bases to trimming and J lost 0 bases, with 13 bases between them. The CDR3 protein is CASSYRVSTDTQYF. Here the CDR3 DNA reads TGTGCCAGTTCGTACAGGGTGAGCACAGATACGCAGTATTTT.

The sample holds a few counts of this clone. The rearrangement links TRBV11-3 to TRBJ1-1, with 7 bases matching TRBD1. CDR1 SGHNT and CDR2 YENEEA come from the germline V gene. The CDR3 is made up of 15 amino acids. V was clipped by 1 base and J by 1 base; unmatched bases: 3. The CDR3 coding sequence is TGTGCCAGCAGCTTAGTAGACAGGGCGAACACTGAAGCTTTCTTT. Translation gives CASSLVDRANTEAFF.

This rearrangement joins TRBV27 to TRBJ2-1; 10 nucleotides line up with TRBD1. CDR3 size: 16 residues. Germline trimming cut 6 bases from V and 8 bases from J; bases unmatched to any gene: 13. Germline CDR1 is MNHEY and CDR2 is SMNVEV (reference sequence). CDR3 sequence reads: CASRGTGTGELHEQFF. CDR3 coding DNA: TGTGCCAGCAGGGGGACCGGGACAGGGGAACTCCATGAGCAGTTCTTC.

A note on this clone: The junction shows a germline mismatch at one end, possibly a read error. J is TRBJ1-3 and V is TRBV7-7; D not certain. Germline V gene sequence: CDR1 SSHAT, CDR2 FNYEAQ (reference sequence). This CDR3 region has 13 residues. The CDR3 here is CASSRVLGNTIYF. In DNA, the CDR3 is TGTGCTAGCAGCCGAGTTCTCGGAAACACCATATATTTT. The full variable domain, with the rest looked up from reference TRBV7-7 and TRBJ1-3, is GAGVSQSPRYKVTKRGQDVTLRCDPISSHATLYWYQQALGQGPEFLTYFNYEAQPDKSGLPSDRFSAERPEGSISTLTIQRTEQRDSAMYRCASSRVLGNTIYFGEGSWLTVV.

The chain has TRBV18 and TRBJ2-1, with TRBD2 matching 7 bases. The CDR3 consists of 12 residues. Germline V gives CDR1 KGHSH, CDR2 LQKENI. Trimming took 6 bases from V and 10 from J; bases not matched to a gene: 6. The CDR3 sequence: CASSPTSEEQFF. In nucleotides, the CDR3 is TGTGCCAGCTCTCCCACTAGCGAGGAGCAGTTCTTC.

This chain uses TRBV28 with TRBJ1-5; D remains ambiguous. Germline V gives CDR1 MDHEN, CDR2 SYDVKM. The CDR3 has 16 amino acids. Trimming pared 8 bases from V and 2 bases from J, leaving 19 bases between. The CDR3 DNA follows: TGTGCCAGCGCGATTATACCTAGACTGGGCAATCAGCCCCAGCATTTT. The encoded protein is CASAIIPRLGNQPQHF.

The chain links TRBV7-2 to TRBJ1-1; D is ambiguous. The CDR3 is 15 residues long. V lost 4 bases and J lost 5, with 17 bases in between. Per germline, CDR1 SGHTA and CDR2 FQGNSA. In nucleotides, the CDR3 is TGTGCCAGCAGCTCTCGACGTGGGAGGGTGACTGAAGCTTTCTTT. Translation gives CASSSRRGRVTEAFF.

The chain has TRBV7-9 and TRBJ1-2, with D unresolved. From germline, CDR1 is SEHNR and CDR2 FQNEAQ (reference sequence). CDR3 length equals 17 residues. Trimming removed 2 bases from V and 9 bases from J, with 25 bases in between. The chain's CDR3 is CASSLFRGAAPKGSYTF. The CDR3 nucleotides read TGTGCCAGCAGCTTATTTAGAGGAGCAGCCCCCAAAGGTAGCTACACCTTC. The full variable domain, with the rest looked up from reference TRBV7-9 and TRBJ1-2, is DTGVSQNPRHKITKRGQNVTFRCDPISEHNRLYWYRQTLGQGPEFLTYFQNEAQLEKSRLLSDRFSAERPKGSFSTLEIQRTEQGDSAMYLCASSLFRGAAPKGSYTFGSGTRLTVV.

The chain links TRBV6-5 to TRBJ1-5, with 9 positions matching TRBD1. Per germline, CDR1 MNHEY and CDR2 SVGAGI. The CDR3 is 14 amino acids. V shed 10 bases, J shed 1 base, and the junction held 5 bases outside the gene matches. The DNA for the CDR3 is TGTGCCACCGCACAGGGGGCAAGCAATCAGCCCCAGCATTTT. This translates into CATAQGASNQPQHF.

This clone came up a few times. The chain joins TRBV6-5 to TRBJ1-1, with TRBD1 matching over 8 bases. The length of the CDR3 is 12 residues. CDR1 MNHEY and CDR2 SVGAGI come from the germline V gene. V gave up 8 bases and J gave up 5 bases; unmatched junction bases: 4. For the CDR3, the DNA is TGTGCCAGCTTCAGGGGGCCGACTGAAGCTTTCTTT. Amino acids: CASFRGPTEAFF.